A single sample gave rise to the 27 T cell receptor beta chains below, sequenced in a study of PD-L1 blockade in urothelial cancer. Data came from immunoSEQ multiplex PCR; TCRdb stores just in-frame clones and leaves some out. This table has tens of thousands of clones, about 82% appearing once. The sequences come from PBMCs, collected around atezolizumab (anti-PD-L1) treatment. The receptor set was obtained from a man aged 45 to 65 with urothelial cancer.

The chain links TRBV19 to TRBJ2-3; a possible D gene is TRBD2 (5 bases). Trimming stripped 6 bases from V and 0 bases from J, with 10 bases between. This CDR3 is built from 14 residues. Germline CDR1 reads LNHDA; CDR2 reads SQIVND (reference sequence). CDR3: CASRRRTSTDTQYF. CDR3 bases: TGTGCCAGTAGGCGGAGGACTAGCACAGATACGCAGTATTTT.

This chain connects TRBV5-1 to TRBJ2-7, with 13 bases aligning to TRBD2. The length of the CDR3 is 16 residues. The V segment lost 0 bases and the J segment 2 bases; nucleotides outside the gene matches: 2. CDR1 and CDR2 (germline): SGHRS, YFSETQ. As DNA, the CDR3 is TGCGCCAGCAGCTTGGGACTAGCGGGAGGCCCCTACGAGCAGTACTTC. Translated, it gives CASSLGLAGGPYEQYF.

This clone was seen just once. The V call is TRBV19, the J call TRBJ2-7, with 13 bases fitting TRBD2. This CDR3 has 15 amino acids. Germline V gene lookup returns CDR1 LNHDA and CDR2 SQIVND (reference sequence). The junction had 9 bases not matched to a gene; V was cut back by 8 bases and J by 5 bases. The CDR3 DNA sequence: TGTGCCAGTGGTCCGGGACTAGCGGGACCGGACGAGCAGTACTTC. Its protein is CASGPGLAGPDEQYF.

The CDR3 region is CASSSVLQGAAYNEQFF. CDR3 DNA: TGCGCCAGCAGCTCGGTTTTGCAGGGCGCGGCCTACAATGAGCAGTTCTTC. The J gene is TRBJ2-1, the V gene TRBV5-1, with TRBD1 as a possible D gene (5 bases). Trimming removed 3 bases from V and 2 bases from J, with 18 bases in between. This CDR3 region has 17 residues. Germline assignment: CDR1 SGHRS and CDR2 YFSETQ.

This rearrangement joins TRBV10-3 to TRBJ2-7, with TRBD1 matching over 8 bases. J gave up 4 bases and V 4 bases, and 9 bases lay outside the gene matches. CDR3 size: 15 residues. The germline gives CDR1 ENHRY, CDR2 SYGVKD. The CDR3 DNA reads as TGTGCCATCAGTGGGTCCGGGACAGGCACTTACGAGCAGTACTTC. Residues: CAISGSGTGTYEQYF.

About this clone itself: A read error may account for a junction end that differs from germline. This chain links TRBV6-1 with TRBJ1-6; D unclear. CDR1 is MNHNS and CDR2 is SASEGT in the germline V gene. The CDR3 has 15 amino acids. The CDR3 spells CASGDRSSYNSPLHF. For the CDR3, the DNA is TGTGCCAGCGGTGATCGGAGCTCCTATAATTCACCCCTCCACTTT.

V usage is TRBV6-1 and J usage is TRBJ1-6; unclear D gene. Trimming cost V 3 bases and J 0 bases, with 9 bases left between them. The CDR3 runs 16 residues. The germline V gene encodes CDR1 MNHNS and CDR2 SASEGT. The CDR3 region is CASSDSSSSYNSPLHF. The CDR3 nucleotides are TGTGCCAGCAGTGATTCTAGTAGCTCCTATAATTCACCCCTCCACTTT.

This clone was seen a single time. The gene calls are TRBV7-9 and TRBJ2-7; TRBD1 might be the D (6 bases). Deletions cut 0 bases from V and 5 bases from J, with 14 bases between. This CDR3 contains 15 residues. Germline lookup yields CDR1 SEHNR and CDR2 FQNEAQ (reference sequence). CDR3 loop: CASSLALGHPNEQYF. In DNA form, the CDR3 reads TGTGCCAGCAGCTTAGCCTTGGGACATCCCAACGAGCAGTACTTC.

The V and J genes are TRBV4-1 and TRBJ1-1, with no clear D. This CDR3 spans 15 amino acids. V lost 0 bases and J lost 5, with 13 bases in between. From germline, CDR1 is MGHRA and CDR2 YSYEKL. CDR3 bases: TGCGCCAGCAGCCAAGAGTTGGGAGTTGGGACTGAAGCTTTCTTT. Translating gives CASSQELGVGTEAFF.

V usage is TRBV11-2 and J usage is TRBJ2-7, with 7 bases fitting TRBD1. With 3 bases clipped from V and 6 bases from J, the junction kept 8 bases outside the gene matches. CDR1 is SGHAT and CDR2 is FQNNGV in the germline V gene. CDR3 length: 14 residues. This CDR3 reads CASSFRTGISEQYF. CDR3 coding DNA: TGTGCCAGCAGCTTTCGGACAGGCATCAGCGAGCAGTACTTC.

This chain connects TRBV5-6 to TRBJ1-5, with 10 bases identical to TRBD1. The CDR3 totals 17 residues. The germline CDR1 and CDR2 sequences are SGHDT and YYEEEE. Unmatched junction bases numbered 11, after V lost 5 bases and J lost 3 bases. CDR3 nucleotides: TGTGCCAGCAGTCAGACAGGGGGCTCACCCAACAATCAGCCCCAGCATTTT. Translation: CASSQTGGSPNNQPQHF.

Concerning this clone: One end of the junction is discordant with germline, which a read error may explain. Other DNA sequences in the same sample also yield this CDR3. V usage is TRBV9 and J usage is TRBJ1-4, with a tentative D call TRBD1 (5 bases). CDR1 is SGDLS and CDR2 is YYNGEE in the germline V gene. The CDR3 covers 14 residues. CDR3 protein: CASSATATNEKLFF. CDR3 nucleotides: TGTGCCAGCAGCGCGACAGCAACTAATGAAAAACTCTTTTTT.

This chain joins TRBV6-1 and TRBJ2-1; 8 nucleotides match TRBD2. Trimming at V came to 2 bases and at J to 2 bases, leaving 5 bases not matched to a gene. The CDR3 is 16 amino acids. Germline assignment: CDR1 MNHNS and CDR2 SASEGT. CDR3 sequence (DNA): TGTGCCAGCAGTGAATTAGGTAGCGGGGCCTACAATGAGCAGTTCTTC. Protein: CASSELGSGAYNEQFF.

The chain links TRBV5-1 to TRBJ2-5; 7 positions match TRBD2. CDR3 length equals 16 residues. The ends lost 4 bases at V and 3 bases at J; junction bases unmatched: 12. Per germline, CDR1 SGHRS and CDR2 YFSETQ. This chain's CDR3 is CASSRGSGPSEETQYF. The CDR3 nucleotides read TGCGCCAGCAGCCGGGGTAGCGGGCCGTCTGAAGAGACCCAGTACTTC.

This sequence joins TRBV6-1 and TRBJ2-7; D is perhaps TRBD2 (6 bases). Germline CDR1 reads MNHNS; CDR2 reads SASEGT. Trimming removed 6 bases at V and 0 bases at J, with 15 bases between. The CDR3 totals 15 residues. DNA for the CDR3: TGTGCCAGCAGCCGTGGAGGGTTGAGCTCCTACGAGCAGTACTTC. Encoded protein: CASSRGGLSSYEQYF.

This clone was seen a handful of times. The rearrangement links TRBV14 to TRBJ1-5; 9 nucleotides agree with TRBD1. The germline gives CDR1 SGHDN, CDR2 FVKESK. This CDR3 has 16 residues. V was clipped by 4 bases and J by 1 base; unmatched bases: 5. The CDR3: CASSPGQGLSNQPQHF. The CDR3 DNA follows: TGTGCCAGCAGCCCGGGACAGGGATTGAGCAATCAGCCCCAGCATTTT.

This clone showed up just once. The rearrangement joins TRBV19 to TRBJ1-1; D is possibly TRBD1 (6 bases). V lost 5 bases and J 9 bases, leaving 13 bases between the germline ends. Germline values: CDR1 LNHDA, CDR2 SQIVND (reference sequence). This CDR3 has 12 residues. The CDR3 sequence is CASSSGTLQAFF. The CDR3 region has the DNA TGTGCCAGTAGTTCCGGGACACTCCAAGCTTTCTTT.

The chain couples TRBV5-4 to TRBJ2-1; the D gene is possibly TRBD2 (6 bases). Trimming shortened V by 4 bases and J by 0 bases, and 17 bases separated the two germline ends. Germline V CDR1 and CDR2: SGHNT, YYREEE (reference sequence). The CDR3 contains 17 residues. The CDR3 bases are TGTGCCAGCAGCGGCTACCAAGCGGGCCTCTCCTACAATGAGCAGTTCTTC. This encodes CASSGYQAGLSYNEQFF.

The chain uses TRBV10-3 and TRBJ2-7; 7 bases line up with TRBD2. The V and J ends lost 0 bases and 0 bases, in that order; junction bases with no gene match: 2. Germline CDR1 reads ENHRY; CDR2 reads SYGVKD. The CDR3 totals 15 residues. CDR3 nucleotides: TGTGCCATCAGTGAGTCGCCTAGCGGCTCCTACGAGCAGTACTTC. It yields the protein CAISESPSGSYEQYF.

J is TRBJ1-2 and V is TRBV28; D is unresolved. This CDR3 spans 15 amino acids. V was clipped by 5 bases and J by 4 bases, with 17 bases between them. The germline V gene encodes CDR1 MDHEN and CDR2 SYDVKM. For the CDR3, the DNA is TGTGCCAGCAGTCTTCCCCGAGCGTCCCTCTATGGCTACACCTTC. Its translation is CASSLPRASLYGYTF.

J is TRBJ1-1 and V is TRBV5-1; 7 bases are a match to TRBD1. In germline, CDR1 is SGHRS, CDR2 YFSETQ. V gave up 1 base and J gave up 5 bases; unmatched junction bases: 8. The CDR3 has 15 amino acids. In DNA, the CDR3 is TGCGCCAGCAGCTTGACCCCTCAGGGGGATACTGAAGCTTTCTTT. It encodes CASSLTPQGDTEAFF.

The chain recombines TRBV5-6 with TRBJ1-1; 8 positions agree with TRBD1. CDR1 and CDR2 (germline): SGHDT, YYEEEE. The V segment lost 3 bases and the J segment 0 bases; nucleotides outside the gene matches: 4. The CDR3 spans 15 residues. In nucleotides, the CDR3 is TGTGCCAGCAGCTCCAGGGGACAGGTGAACACTGAAGCTTTCTTT. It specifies CASSSRGQVNTEAFF.

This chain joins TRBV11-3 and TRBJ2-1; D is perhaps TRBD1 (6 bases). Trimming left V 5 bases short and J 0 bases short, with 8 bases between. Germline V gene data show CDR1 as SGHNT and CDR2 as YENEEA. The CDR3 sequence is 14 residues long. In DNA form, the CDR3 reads TGTGCCAGCAGCAAAGGGGGCTCCTACAATGAGCAGTTCTTC. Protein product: CASSKGGSYNEQFF. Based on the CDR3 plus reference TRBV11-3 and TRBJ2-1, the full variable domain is EAGVVQSPRYKIIEKKQPVAFWCNPISGHNTLYWYLQNLGQGPELLIRYENEEAVDDSQLPKDRFSAERLKGVDSTLKIQPAELGDSAVYLCASSKGGSYNEQFFGPGTRLTVL.

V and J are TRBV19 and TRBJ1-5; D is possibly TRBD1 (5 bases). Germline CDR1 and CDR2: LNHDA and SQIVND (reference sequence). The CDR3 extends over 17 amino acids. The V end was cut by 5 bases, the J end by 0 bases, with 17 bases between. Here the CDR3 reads CASSYVRQFYSNQPQHF. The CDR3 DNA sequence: TGTGCCAGTAGTTACGTACGACAGTTTTATAGCAATCAGCCCCAGCATTTT.

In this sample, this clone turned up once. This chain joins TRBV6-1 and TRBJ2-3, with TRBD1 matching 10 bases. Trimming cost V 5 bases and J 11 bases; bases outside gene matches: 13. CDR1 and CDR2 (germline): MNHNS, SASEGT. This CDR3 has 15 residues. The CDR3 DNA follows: TGTGCCAGCAGTCCCCAGCAAGGGACAGGGGTTAGGCAGTATTTT. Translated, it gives CASSPQQGTGVRQYF.

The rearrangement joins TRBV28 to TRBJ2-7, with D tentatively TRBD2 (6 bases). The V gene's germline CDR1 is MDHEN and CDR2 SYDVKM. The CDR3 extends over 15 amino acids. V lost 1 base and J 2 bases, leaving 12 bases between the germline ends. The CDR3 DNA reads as TGTGCCAGCAGTTTATTTGTCGGGAGCACCTACGAGCAGTACTTC. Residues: CASSLFVGSTYEQYF.

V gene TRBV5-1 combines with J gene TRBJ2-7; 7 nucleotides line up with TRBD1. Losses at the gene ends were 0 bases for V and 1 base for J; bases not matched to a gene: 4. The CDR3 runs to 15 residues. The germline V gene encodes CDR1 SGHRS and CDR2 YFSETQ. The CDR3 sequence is CASSLGGTASYEQYF. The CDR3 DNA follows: TGCGCCAGCAGCTTGGGAGGGACAGCTTCCTACGAGCAGTACTTC.